This T cell receptor beta chain comes out of a study of PD-1 blockade in classical Hodgkin lymphoma. Findings of the study overall: Newly diagnosed patients reportedly had lower baseline TCR diversity than healthy donors.

The V end lost 0 bases, the J end lost 1 base, and 10 bases lay between the germline ends. Germline V gene sequence: CDR1 MGHRA, CDR2 YSYEKL. The CDR3 totals 15 residues. The time point: cycle 4 day 1 (C4D1), after five to seven weeks of nivolumab. Autologous stem cell transplantation was followed by relapse in every patient, and brentuximab vedotin exposure varied. Only in-frame clones appear in the TCRdb table, and some are missing; sequencing was by immunoSEQ multiplex PCR. The data hold tens of thousands of clones, with over 65% observed a single time. As regards this clone: The antigen remains undetermined.

The TCR comes from a human donor with classical Hodgkin lymphoma. This chain uses TRBV4-1 with TRBJ2-7; possibly TRBD1 for D (6 bases). Sequencing was performed on peripheral blood mononuclear cells (PBMCs), taken before the fourth cycle of nivolumab. The CDR3 spells CASSQETTGSYEQYF. CDR3 DNA: TGCGCCAGCAGCCAAGAAACGACAGGATCCTACGAGCAGTACTTC.